This T cell receptor (beta chain) comes out of a study of shared clonotypes between healthy human individuals (dated by TCRdb to the early 2020s). Regarding the complete study: The cohort included three men and a couple of women between 18 and 49 years of age. Libraries were prepared and TCR repertoires were sequenced by different laboratories using diverse techniques, in order to increase sequencing depth and limit assay-specific biases. To estimate repertoire size and how much clonotype sharing occurs between individuals, the study deeply sequenced the blood TCR repertoires of roughly 5 healthy adults. For each donor, CD4 naive and CD4 memory were each given three plates, CD8 naive was given two plates, and CD8 memory was given one plate. Between about 0.85 and 9.5 billion PBMCs per donor were obtained by leukapheresis. Results and caveats for the whole study, not just this receptor: Sampling was limited to blood, and TCR repertoires in tissue likely differ from TCR repertoires in blood. Incomplete sequencing was indicated by rarefaction of sorted-subset datasets, despite the large sequencing depth. The genetic and exposure-history diversity represented was limited by the small number of donors. Estimated clonotype richness was generally larger for naive than for memory subsets. Pairwise subsampling indicated that sequencing depth was expected to affect the degree of clonotype sharing among donors. Clonotypes shared by all four sorted-subset donors showed higher generation probabilities than non-shared clonotypes. When a few donors were compared, the shared fraction of clonotypes was about 5% for naive CD4, approximately 3.3% for naive CD8, 2.3% for memory CD4, and roughly 0.4% for memory CD8.

The donors were healthy, HIV-negative adults with no recently reported acute infections or vaccinations. Every donor was a Caucasian adult living in Nashville, Tennessee, USA. Magnetic negative selection was used to enrich CD4+ T cells, after which naive cells were positively selected on CD45RA and the negative fraction became the memory subset. After blood collection by leukapheresis, PBMCs were isolated using Ficoll-Histopaque density gradient centrifugation and then cryopreserved in the vapor phase of liquid nitrogen. Analytical flow cytometry was used to check the purity and quantity of each magnetically sorted T cell population. Each sorted fraction had its genomic DNA isolated and then quantified by UV absorbance on a Nanodrop 2000c. Points on this clone: Its antigen remains undetermined. No clone much larger than this one lies a single base away; base qualities are absent.

Using the deep immunoSEQ assay, multiplex PCR amplified TCR CDR3 regions from genomic DNA. Extracted genomic DNA from each cell subset was distributed evenly across all wells of several immunoSEQ 96-well plates, and each plate was treated as a replicate. Each replicate PCR for sorted subsets received around 200 ng genomic DNA, equal to roughly 33,000 T cell genomes. Purified libraries were measured with a Qubit 3.0 fluorometer, size-checked on a Bioanalyzer 2100, and measured again with the KAPA Library Quantification kit. A separate single-read 150-cycle Illumina NextSeq 550 flow cell was used to sequence each immunoSEQ 96-well plate. The authors' analysis ran thus. The immunoSEQ output contained only junctional sequences without quality scores, so filtering could not match that applied to full-length reads. Sequences were annotated with PyIR, a Python wrapper for IgBLAST v1.9, using IMGT germline references to assign V/J genes and CDR3. Reads were removed for weak V/J assignments (E-value above 1e-6), missing CDR3, stop codons, out-of-frame junctions, or ambiguous translated residues. V3J clonotypes were defined by identical inferred V gene, J gene, and CDR3 amino acid sequence. To compute the percentage overlap between repertoires, the number of shared unique clonotypes was divided by the size of the smaller repertoire. Repertoire richness was assessed with RTK rarefaction, the Chao1 estimator, and Recon v2.1 estimates of unobserved clonotypes. OLGA was used to compute generation probabilities for all TCRbeta clonotypes that the gDNA method yielded from a handful of donors. TCRdb took this table from immuneACCESS and kept in-frame rearrangements with V and J called. Such tables lack part of the clones; where checked against another copy, unresolved V genes explain under half of the gap, and the rest is unexplained. V and J calls and clone size are those listed in that table; D and trimming were worked out from the DNA. Recorded for this sample are more than 850,000 clones; about 80% of them occurred a single time. The ten largest make up approximately 0.5% of the sample.

Counted from cysteine to phenylalanine, this CDR3 has 11 amino acids. The entry retains the CDR3 DNA only, 33 bases that are in frame from base 1. Trimming at the junction amounts to 1 base on V and 7 bases on J, and the germline ends lie 8 bases apart. The germline V gene (reference sequence) supplies CDR1 GTSNPN and CDR2 SVGIG. The clonotype comes from a man between 18 and 35 years old in good health. Some clones in this sample may be carry-over from other donors' samples. The source material was memory CD4+ T cells from PBMCs. Taken with the paper, the label for cell subset or site translates to: CD45RA-negative fraction. This chain is built from TRBV30 and TRBJ2-7; the D gene cannot be named for sure. The bases read TGTGCCTGGAGTGCCCGACGGGAGCAGTACTTC. The translation is CAWSARREQYF.